This T cell receptor beta chain was recovered during a study of T cells in Graves' hyperthyroidism and ophthalmopathy. Whole-study results and caveats: The blood repertoire included most of the expanded thyroid clonotypes above 0.001.

On this clonotype itself: Its specificity is not known.

Germline CDR1 SGHDT, CDR2 YYEEEE. V dropped 0 bases and J dropped 10 bases, with 11 bases sitting between them. The CDR3 covers 14 residues. Amplified TCR beta CDR3 regions derived from RNA transcripts. TCR CDR3 regions were first amplified by RT-PCR with HTBI primers. One entry per CDR3 protein, called by TCRdb with MiXCR from the multiplex PCR reads. The sample shows about 580,000 distinct CDR3 sequences, about 45% of them seen only once. This sequence originates from a young woman with Graves' hyperthyroidism. The V and J genes are TRBV5-6 and TRBJ1-6, with D perhaps TRBD1 (5 bases). The sequenced sample was peripheral blood or thyroid tissue (not recorded which). The CDR3 coding sequence is TGTGCCAGCAGCTTGGCCGCGGGGGGGTCACCCCTCCACTTT. Residues: CASSLAAGGSPLHF.